The T cell receptor (beta chain) under discussion was sequenced for a study of blood T cells in healthy people across ages. Primed by a sample-barcoded 5' primer and a J-beta primer mix, a second PCR proceeded for about 6 to 12 cycles. TCRdb re-analysed the 5' RACE reads in MiXCR, keeping a single row per CDR3 protein. This table has hundreds of thousands of distinct CDR3 sequences, roughly 50% appearing once. This clonotype was detected only once. Material for sequencing was blood. The sequence derives from a man aged 25 to 40 in good health.

CDR3 loop: CASSLPPTRFYNEQFF. In DNA form, the CDR3 reads TGTGCCAGCAGCTTACCCCCGACTAGATTTTACAATGAGCAGTTCTTC. This chain connects TRBV7-6 to TRBJ2-1; D is perhaps TRBD2 (6 bases). The V gene's germline CDR1 is SGHVS and CDR2 FNYEAQ. There are 16 residues in the CDR3. Trimming took off 2 bases at V and 4 bases at J, with 15 bases between the two ends.